This T cell receptor (beta chain) derives from a study of T-cell reconstitution after alpha-beta-depleted transplantation in children. Unique molecular identifiers were used to barcode this TCRbeta library. MiXCR, applied by TCRdb to the PCR reads, yields one record per CDR3 protein. The table records some 600,000 distinct CDR3 sequences, 10% to 15% of them present only once. The V gene's germline CDR1 is DFQATT and CDR2 SNEGSKA (reference sequence). The CDR3 runs 14 residues. The V end lost 0 bases, the J end lost 1 base, and 9 bases lay between the germline ends. The chain is built from TRBV20-1 and TRBJ2-5; D call uncertain. This sample comprised PBMCs, mostly from graft donor cells, obtained 360 days after TCRalphabeta/CD19-depleted stem cell transplant. The origin of this receptor is a male patient younger than 18 who had a stem cell transplant for acute myeloid leukemia, so the T cells may come from the graft donor. As DNA, the CDR3 is TGCAGTGCTAGAGATTTGCAGACCCAAGAGACCCAGTACTTC. Amino acids: CSARDLQTQETQYF.